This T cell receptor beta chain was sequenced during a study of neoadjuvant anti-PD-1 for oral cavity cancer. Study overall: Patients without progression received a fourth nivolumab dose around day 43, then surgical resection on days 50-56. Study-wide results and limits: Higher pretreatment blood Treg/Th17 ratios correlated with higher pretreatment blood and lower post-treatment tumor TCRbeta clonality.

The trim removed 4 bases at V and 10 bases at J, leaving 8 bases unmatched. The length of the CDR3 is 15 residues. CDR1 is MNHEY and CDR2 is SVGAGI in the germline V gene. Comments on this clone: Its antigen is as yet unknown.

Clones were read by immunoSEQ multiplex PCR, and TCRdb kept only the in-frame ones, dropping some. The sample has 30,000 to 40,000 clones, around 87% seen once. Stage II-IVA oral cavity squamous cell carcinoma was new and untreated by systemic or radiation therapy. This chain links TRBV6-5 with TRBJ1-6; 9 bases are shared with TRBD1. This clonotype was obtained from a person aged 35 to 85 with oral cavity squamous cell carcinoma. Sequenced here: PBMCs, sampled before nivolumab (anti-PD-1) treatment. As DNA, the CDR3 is TGTGCCAGCAGTTCTGGGACAGGGACGGGCTCACCCCTCCACTTT. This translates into CASSSGTGTGSPLHF.